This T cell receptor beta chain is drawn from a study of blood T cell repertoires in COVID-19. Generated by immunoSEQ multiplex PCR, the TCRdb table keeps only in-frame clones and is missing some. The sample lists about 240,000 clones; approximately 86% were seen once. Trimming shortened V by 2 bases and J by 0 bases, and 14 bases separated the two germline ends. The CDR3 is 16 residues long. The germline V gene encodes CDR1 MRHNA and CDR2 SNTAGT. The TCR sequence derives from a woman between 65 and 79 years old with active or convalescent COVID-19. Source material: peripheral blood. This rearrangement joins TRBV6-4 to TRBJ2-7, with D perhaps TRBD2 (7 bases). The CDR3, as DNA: TGTGCCAGCAGTGACCTCCGGGGGGCCAGCTCCTACGAGCAGTACTTC. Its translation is CASSDLRGASSYEQYF.